Each of the 21 T cell receptor beta chains below was sequenced from the same sample in a study of shared clonotypes between healthy human individuals. The assay was immunoSEQ multiplex PCR, and TCRdb's table has in-frame clones only and misses some. The sample lists around 340,000 clones; less than 85% were seen once. Sequencing used memory CD4+ T cells sorted from blood. As for subset: CD45RA-negative fraction. All receptors come from a man aged 25-40 years in good health.

The J gene is TRBJ2-3, the V gene TRBV13; 7 nucleotides line up with TRBD2. CDR3 size: 15 residues. CDR1 is PRHDT, CDR2 FYEKMQ, per germline (reference sequence). V was clipped by 5 bases and J by 5 bases; unmatched bases: 10. The CDR3 spells CASSQRTSGVDTQYF. CDR3 coding DNA: TGTGCCAGCAGCCAACGGACTAGTGGGGTAGATACGCAGTATTTT.

J is TRBJ2-7 and V is TRBV11-1; 8 bases match TRBD2. CDR3 length: 15 amino acids. The ends lost 5 bases at V and 0 bases at J; junction bases unmatched: 6. Germline lookup yields CDR1 SGHAT and CDR2 FQDESV (reference sequence). The CDR3: CASSPLAAYSYEQYF. Written as DNA, the CDR3 is TGTGCCAGCAGCCCACTAGCGGCATACTCCTACGAGCAGTACTTC.

The chain is built from TRBV9 and TRBJ2-1, with 9 bases fitting TRBD2. The V gene's germline CDR1 is SGDLS and CDR2 YYNGEE. Trimming took 0 bases from V and 9 from J; bases not matched to a gene: 7. The CDR3 has 15 residues. The CDR3 protein is CASSVGPSGIGEQFF. DNA of the CDR3: TGTGCCAGCAGCGTAGGGCCTAGCGGGATTGGTGAGCAGTTCTTC.

This clone was recorded a few times. The chain carries TRBV11-2 and TRBJ2-1, with D hard to call. V was shortened by 1 base and J by 2 bases, with 6 bases between the two germline ends. The V gene's germline CDR1 is SGHAT and CDR2 FQNNGV. The length of the CDR3 is 14 residues. CDR3 nucleotide sequence: TGTGCCAGCAGCTTAGCGGCCACCTACAATGAGCAGTTCTTC. This codes for CASSLAATYNEQFF.

This clone was seen a handful of times. This chain connects TRBV11-2 to TRBJ2-7; D could derive from TRBD1 or TRBD2 (5 bases each). Germline V gene data show CDR1 as SGHAT and CDR2 as FQNNGV. V dropped 3 bases and J dropped 5 bases, with 11 bases sitting between them. The CDR3 loop spans 13 amino acids. CDR3 amino acids: CASSFSLGDEQYF. The CDR3 nucleotides are TGTGCCAGCAGCTTTTCTTTGGGGGACGAGCAGTACTTC.

V is TRBV11-3 and J is TRBJ2-3; 10 bases agree with TRBD1. CDR3 length: 14 amino acids. The junction had 6 bases not matched to a gene; V was cut back by 5 bases and J by 7 bases. Germline-derived CDR1 and CDR2 are SGHNT and YENEEA. In nucleotides, the CDR3 is TGTGCCAGCAGCCGGGACAGGGGATCTCATACGCAGTATTTT. It is translated as CASSRDRGSHTQYF.

V and J are TRBV4-1 and TRBJ1-2, with D unclear. V was cut by 1 base and J by 7 bases, with 13 bases left in between. CDR3 length: 14 residues. CDR1 and CDR2 (germline): MGHRA, YSYEKL. CDR3 loop: CASSQGVEAVGYTF. CDR3 DNA sequence: TGCGCCAGCAGCCAAGGGGTGGAAGCGGTTGGCTACACCTTC.

The chain is built from TRBV6-1 and TRBJ2-1; no firm D call. In germline, CDR1 is MNHNS, CDR2 SASEGT. Trimming took 0 bases from V and 13 from J, leaving 10 bases between them. The length of the CDR3 is 12 residues. CDR3 bases: TGTGCCAGCAGTGAAGCACCCCGGACCCAGTTCTTC. Translating it yields CASSEAPRTQFF.

This chain connects TRBV7-2 to TRBJ1-2; D gene uncertain. The germline CDR1 and CDR2 sequences are SGHTA and FQGNSA. The CDR3 has 15 residues. Trimming shortened V by 0 bases and J by 2 bases, and 10 bases separated the two germline ends. The CDR3 DNA is TGTGCCAGCAGCTTAGCCCCCGGGGAAAACTATGGCTACACCTTC. Protein sequence: CASSLAPGENYGYTF.

CDR3 residues: CASSGNSGPLGEQFF. The CDR3 DNA sequence: TGTGCCAGCAGTGGTAATAGCGGGCCCCTAGGTGAGCAGTTCTTC. The rearrangement links TRBV2 to TRBJ2-1; 7 bases align to TRBD2. CDR1 and CDR2 from the germline V gene are SNHLY and FYNNEI. The trim removed 4 bases at V and 9 bases at J, leaving 12 bases unmatched. The CDR3 spans 15 residues.

The chain carries TRBV29-1 and TRBJ2-1, with D perhaps matching TRBD1 (5 bases). Germline CDR1 is SQVTM and CDR2 is ANQGSEA. V dropped 4 bases and J dropped 12 bases, with 16 bases sitting between them. This CDR3 is 12 amino acids long. CDR3 amino acids: CSVGGMGLSQFF. Written as DNA, the CDR3 is TGCAGCGTTGGGGGAATGGGGCTTTCGCAGTTCTTC.

The chain recombines TRBV28 with TRBJ1-2, with a tentative D call TRBD1 (5 bases). CDR1 and CDR2 from the germline V gene are MDHEN and SYDVKM. V lost 5 bases and J 4 bases, leaving 11 bases between the germline ends. This CDR3 is 13 amino acids long. CDR3 DNA: TGTGCCAGCAGTCTGGGGCTCGCCTATGGCTACACCTTC. It yields the protein CASSLGLAYGYTF.

This clone was observed a few times. The chain carries TRBV9 and TRBJ2-1; D is perhaps TRBD1 or TRBD2 (7 bases each). With 3 bases removed from V and 3 bases from J, the gap between germline ends came to 13 bases. This CDR3 region has 15 residues. The germline gives CDR1 SGDLS, CDR2 YYNGEE. The DNA of the CDR3 is TGTGCCAGCAGCGCGACAGGGAGGGGCTACAATGAGCAGTTCTTC. Encoded protein: CASSATGRGYNEQFF.

The J gene is TRBJ2-1, the V gene TRBV9, with D tentatively TRBD2 (5 bases). Trimming removed 4 bases at V and 4 bases at J, with 15 bases between. CDR1 and CDR2 from the germline V gene are SGDLS and YYNGEE. CDR3 length equals 15 residues. CDR3 DNA: TGTGCCAGCAGCACCGGGGTTTCTTCGTACAATGAGCAGTTCTTC. Its translation is CASSTGVSSYNEQFF.

V gene TRBV2 combines with J gene TRBJ1-5; 7 positions agree with TRBD1. From germline, CDR1 is SNHLY and CDR2 FYNNEI. V lost 8 bases to trimming and J lost 5 bases; unmatched junction nucleotides: 9. The CDR3 is 14 amino acids. CDR3 in DNA: TGTGCCAGCGCACGACAGGGTCTCTATCAGCCCCAGCATTTT. Protein: CASARQGLYQPQHF.

V gene TRBV5-8 combines with J gene TRBJ2-7, with D maybe TRBD1 (5 bases). V lost 6 bases and J 4 bases, leaving 11 bases between the germline ends. This CDR3 is 12 amino acids long. Germline-derived CDR1 and CDR2 are SGHTS and YDEGEE. CDR3 amino acids: CASTFAGYEQYF. CDR3 coding DNA: TGTGCCAGCACCTTTGCAGGGTACGAGCAGTACTTC.

The CDR3 sequence is CASSSGPTGTQYF. CDR3 DNA: TGTGCCAGCAGCTCAGGACCGACGGGGACCCAGTACTTC. The V gene is TRBV7-8, the J gene TRBJ2-5; D is uncertain. Trimming left V 4 bases short and J 7 bases short, with 13 bases between. Germline CDR1 is SGHVS and CDR2 is FQNEAQ. The CDR3 runs to 13 residues. The whole variable domain, remainder taken from reference TRBV7-8 and TRBJ2-5, is GAGVSQSPRYKVAKRGQDVALRCDPISGHVSLFWYQQALGQGPEFLTYFQNEAQLDKSGLPSDRFFAERPEGSVSTLKIQRTQQEDSAVYLCASSSGPTGTQYFGPGTRLLVL.

This clone was seen a handful of times. The rearrangement uses TRBV7-8 and TRBJ1-5, with a weak D call TRBD1 (5 bases). CDR1 and CDR2 (germline): SGHVS, FQNEAQ. The CDR3 has 15 residues. The V and J ends lost 2 bases and 4 bases respectively, with 12 bases between them. CDR3 sequence reads: CASSLKPWGNQPQHF. The CDR3 DNA is TGTGCCAGCAGCTTAAAGCCATGGGGGAATCAGCCCCAGCATTTT.

The chain employs TRBV6-6 and TRBJ1-4; no definite D call. This CDR3 has 12 residues. The germline CDR1 and CDR2 sequences are MNHNY and SVGAGI (reference sequence). V shed 10 bases and J shed 4 bases, with 10 bases lying between them. The CDR3 DNA is TGTGCCAACCTCGCCGTTAATGAAAAACTGTTTTTT. This encodes CANLAVNEKLFF.

This sequence joins TRBV7-3 and TRBJ2-1, with 7 bases lining up with TRBD1. From germline, CDR1 is SGHTA and CDR2 FQGTGA. The ends lost 1 base at V and 3 bases at J; junction bases unmatched: 6. The length of the CDR3 is 16 residues. CDR3 sequence (DNA): TGTGCCAGCAGCTTAAGGTCCGGGACAGTCTACAATGAGCAGTTCTTC. This encodes CASSLRSGTVYNEQFF.

The genes are TRBV2 and TRBJ2-7, with 9 bases identical to TRBD2. J gave up 0 bases and V 6 bases, and 3 bases lay outside the gene matches. The CDR3 is 14 residues long. CDR1 SNHLY and CDR2 FYNNEI come from the germline V gene. CDR3 region: CASRRLADSYEQYF. The DNA of the CDR3 is TGTGCCAGCAGGCGACTAGCGGACTCCTACGAGCAGTACTTC. The full variable domain, its missing parts supplied by reference TRBV2 and TRBJ2-7, is EPEVTQTPSHQVTQMGQEVILRCVPISNHLYFYWYRQILGQKVEFLVSFYNNEISEKSEIFDDQFSVERPDGSNFTLKIRSTKLEDSAMYFCASRRLADSYEQYFGPGTRLTVT.